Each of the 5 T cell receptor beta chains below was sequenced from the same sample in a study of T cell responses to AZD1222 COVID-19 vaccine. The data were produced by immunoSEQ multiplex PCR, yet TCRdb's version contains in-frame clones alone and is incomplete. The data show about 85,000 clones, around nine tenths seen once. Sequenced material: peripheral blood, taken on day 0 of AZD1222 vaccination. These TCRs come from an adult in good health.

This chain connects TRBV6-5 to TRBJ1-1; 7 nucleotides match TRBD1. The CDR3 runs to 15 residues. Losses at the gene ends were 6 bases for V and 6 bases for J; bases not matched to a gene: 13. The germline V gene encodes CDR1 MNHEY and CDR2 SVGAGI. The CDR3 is CASRRGGAVSSEAFF. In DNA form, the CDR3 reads TGTGCCAGCAGACGAGGGGGCGCGGTTAGTTCTGAAGCTTTCTTT.

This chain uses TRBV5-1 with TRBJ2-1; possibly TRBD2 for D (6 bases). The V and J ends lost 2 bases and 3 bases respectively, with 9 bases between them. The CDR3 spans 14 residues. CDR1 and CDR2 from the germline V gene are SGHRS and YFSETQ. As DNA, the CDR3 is TGCGCCAGCAGCTTAGGGGACTTCTACAATGAGCAGTTCTTC. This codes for CASSLGDFYNEQFF.

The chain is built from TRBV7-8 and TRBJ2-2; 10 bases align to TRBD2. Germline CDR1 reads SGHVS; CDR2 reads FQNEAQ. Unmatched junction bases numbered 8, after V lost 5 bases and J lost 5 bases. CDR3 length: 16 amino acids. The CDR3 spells CASSRRASGSTGELFF. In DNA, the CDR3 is TGTGCCAGCAGCCGTCGGGCTAGCGGGAGTACCGGGGAGCTGTTTTTT.

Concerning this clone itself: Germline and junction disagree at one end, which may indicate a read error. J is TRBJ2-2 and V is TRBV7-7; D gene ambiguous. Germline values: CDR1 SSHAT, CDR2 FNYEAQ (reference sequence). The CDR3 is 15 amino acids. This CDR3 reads CASSRLGFGTGELFF. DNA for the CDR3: TGTGCTAGCAGCCGTCTCGGGTTTGGTACCGGGGAGCTGTTTTTT. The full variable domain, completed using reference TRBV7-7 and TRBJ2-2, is GAGVSQSPRYKVTKRGQDVTLRCDPISSHATLYWYQQALGQGPEFLTYFNYEAQPDKSGLPSDRFSAERPEGSISTLTIQRTEQRDSAMYRCASSRLGFGTGELFFGEGSRLTVL.

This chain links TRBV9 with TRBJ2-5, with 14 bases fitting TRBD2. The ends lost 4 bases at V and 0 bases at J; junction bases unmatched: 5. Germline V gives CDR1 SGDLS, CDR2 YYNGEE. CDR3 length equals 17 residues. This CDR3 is CASSPGTSGRNQETQYF. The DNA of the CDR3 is TGTGCCAGCAGCCCCGGGACTAGCGGGAGAAACCAAGAGACCCAGTACTTC.